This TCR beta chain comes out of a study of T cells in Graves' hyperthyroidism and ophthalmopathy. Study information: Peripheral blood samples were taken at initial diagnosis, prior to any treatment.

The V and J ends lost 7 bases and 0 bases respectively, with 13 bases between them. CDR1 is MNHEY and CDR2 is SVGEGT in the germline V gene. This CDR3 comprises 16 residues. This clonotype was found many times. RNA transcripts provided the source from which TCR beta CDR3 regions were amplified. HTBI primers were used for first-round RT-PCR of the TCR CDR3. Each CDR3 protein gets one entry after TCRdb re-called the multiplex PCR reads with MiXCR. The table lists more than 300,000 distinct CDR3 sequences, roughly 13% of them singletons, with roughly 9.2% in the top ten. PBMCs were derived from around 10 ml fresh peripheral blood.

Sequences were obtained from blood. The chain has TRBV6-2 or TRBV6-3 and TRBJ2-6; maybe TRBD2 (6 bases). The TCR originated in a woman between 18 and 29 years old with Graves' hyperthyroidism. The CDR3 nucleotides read TGTGCCAGCACCTACCCCGGGGGCTCTGGGGCCAACGTCCTGACTTTC. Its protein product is CASTYPGGSGANVLTF.